This T cell receptor (beta chain) comes out of a study of Ad26.COV2.S vaccination and SARS-CoV-2 variants. Study-level information: COV1001, an Ad26.COV2.S trial, supplied this vaccine-arm donor. Points from the study as a whole: Analyses of TCR breadth and depth may have underestimated total T cell responses.

Trimming took off 2 bases at V and 5 bases at J, with 9 bases between the two ends. The CDR3 spans 14 residues. Germline loops: CDR1 MNHEY, CDR2 SVGEGT. TCRdb keeps only in-frame clones here, not all; method: immunoSEQ multiplex PCR. The sample lists 350,000 to 500,000 clones, about 92% seen once, with more than 3.5% in the top ten. Treatment given: about 20 received Ad26.COV2.S at low or high dose, single or two shots; roughly 5 received placebo; per-sample allocation not given. Vaccine and placebo recipients were sampled on day 63 after the first injection. In Boston, an adult donor aged 18-55 years took part. Details on this clone: Its antigen is still unknown.

The specimen was peripheral blood, collected in a trial of Ad26.COV2.S vaccine versus placebo. The TCR was taken from a person aged 18-60 years who received the Ad26.COV2.S COVID-19 vaccine or a placebo. The rearrangement uses TRBV6-2 or TRBV6-3 and TRBJ2-2; D is perhaps TRBD2 (5 bases). The CDR3 region is CASSYTVATGELFF. The CDR3, as DNA: TGTGCCAGCAGTTACACAGTAGCGACCGGGGAGCTGTTTTTT.